The 13 T cell receptor beta chains listed next were all sequenced from one sample in a study of T cell responses to AZD1222 COVID-19 vaccine. Sequencing used immunoSEQ multiplex PCR; TCRdb keeps in-frame clones, though not all of them. The table lists around 150,000 clones, 84% of them singletons. Material: peripheral blood, obtained on day 0 of AZD1222 vaccination. These receptors were collected from an adult in good health.

This clone appeared once. The rearrangement links TRBV19 to TRBJ1-6, with D perhaps TRBD1 (6 bases). The germline V gene has CDR1 LNHDA and CDR2 SQIVND (reference sequence). The V and J ends lost 6 bases and 5 bases respectively, with 14 bases between them. The CDR3 contains 15 residues. In DNA form, the CDR3 reads TGTGCCAGTAGAACCCGACAGGTCGATAATTCACCCCTCCACTTT. Translation gives CASRTRQVDNSPLHF.

This chain uses TRBV5-1 with TRBJ2-1; TRBD1 agrees at 7 bases. V trimming: 0 bases; J trimming: 4 bases; junction bases outside the gene matches: 13. The CDR3 extends over 18 amino acids. Germline CDR1 SGHRS, CDR2 YFSETQ. Here the CDR3 reads CASSLAPGGEVKYNEQFF. The CDR3 region has the DNA TGCGCCAGCAGCTTGGCTCCAGGGGGTGAGGTAAAATACAATGAGCAGTTCTTC.

V and J are TRBV9 and TRBJ1-1; possibly TRBD1 for D (5 bases). Germline V lookup: CDR1 SGDLS, CDR2 YYNGEE. The CDR3 sequence is 13 residues long. Trimming cost V 4 bases and J 6 bases, with 13 bases left between them. The CDR3 reads CASSSRGSPEAFF. As DNA, the CDR3 is TGTGCCAGCAGCTCTAGGGGTAGCCCTGAAGCTTTCTTT.

This chain connects TRBV11-2 to TRBJ1-1; D not certain. The germline V and J ends were trimmed by 0 bases and 6 bases, with 14 bases remaining between them. The length of the CDR3 is 15 residues. Per the germline V gene, CDR1 is SGHAT and CDR2 is FQNNGV. The CDR3 DNA reads TGTGCCAGCAGCTTAGATCCCCTGGCAGCGGCTGAAGCTTTCTTT. Translated, it gives CASSLDPLAAAEAFF.

This sequence joins TRBV9 and TRBJ1-2; 8 nucleotides agree with TRBD1. CDR3 size: 16 residues. In germline, CDR1 is SGDLS, CDR2 YYNGEE. The trim removed 2 bases at V and 0 bases at J, leaving 6 bases unmatched. CDR3 amino acids: CASSVGQGVSNYGYTF. DNA of the CDR3: TGTGCCAGCAGCGTTGGACAGGGAGTATCTAACTATGGCTACACCTTC.

The rearrangement uses TRBV9 and TRBJ1-2, with D perhaps TRBD1 (5 bases). V dropped 6 bases and J dropped 7 bases, with 34 bases sitting between them. The CDR3 runs 19 residues. From germline, CDR1 is SGDLS and CDR2 YYNGEE. The CDR3 nucleotides are TGTGCCAGCAAGGTGATCTCGAATGACAGATGGGGGGTAGGTGGTGGCTACACCTTC. Amino acid sequence: CASKVISNDRWGVGGGYTF. Full variable domain (rest looked up from reference TRBV9 and TRBJ1-2): DSGVTQTPKHLITATGQRVTLRCSPRSGDLSVYWYQQSLDQGLQFLIQYYNGEERAKGNILERFSAQQFPDLHSELNLSSLELGDSALYFCASKVISNDRWGVGGGYTFGSGTRLTVV.

This chain links TRBV27 with TRBJ1-4; the match to TRBD1 covers 7 bases. This CDR3 has 15 amino acids. Trimming took 0 bases from V and 2 from J; bases not matched to a gene: 0. The germline V gene encodes CDR1 MNHEY and CDR2 SMNVEV (reference sequence). The CDR3 loop is CASSLSGGTNEKLFF. CDR3 nucleotide sequence: TGTGCCAGCAGTTTATCAGGGGGCACTAATGAAAAACTGTTTTTT.

The rearrangement links TRBV2 to TRBJ2-2; maybe TRBD2 (5 bases). The V end was cut by 4 bases, the J end by 2 bases, with 14 bases between. CDR3 size: 16 residues. Germline V gene data show CDR1 as SNHLY and CDR2 as FYNNEI. The CDR3 nucleotides are TGTGCCAGCAGTGGATCCGCGGGTCGAAACACCGGGGAGCTGTTTTTT. Encoded protein: CASSGSAGRNTGELFF.

The chain links TRBV5-6 to TRBJ2-7; 7 bases match TRBD1. This CDR3 region has 13 residues. The germline V gene encodes CDR1 SGHDT and CDR2 YYEEEE. V lost 1 base, J lost 4 bases, and 2 bases stayed unmatched. The CDR3 nucleotides are TGTGCCAGCAGCTTGACAGGGGAGTACGAGCAGTACTTC. Translating gives CASSLTGEYEQYF.

This rearrangement joins TRBV7-2 to TRBJ1-2, with unresolved D. V dropped 5 bases and J dropped 13 bases, with 17 bases sitting between them. Germline lookup yields CDR1 SGHTA and CDR2 FQGNSA. The CDR3 has 12 amino acids. DNA of the CDR3: TGTGCCAGCAGCACCCCCAACACACTGGGCACCTTC. Encoded protein: CASSTPNTLGTF.

This chain connects TRBV29-1 to TRBJ2-7; the match to TRBD1 covers 7 bases. The V and J ends lost 4 bases and 2 bases, in that order; junction bases with no gene match: 2. The length of the CDR3 is 12 residues. CDR1 is SQVTM, CDR2 ANQGSEA, per germline. The CDR3: CSVGDRAYEQYF. In DNA form, the CDR3 reads TGCAGCGTTGGGGACAGAGCCTACGAGCAGTACTTC.

This clone was counted between two and nine times. The chain employs TRBV27 and TRBJ2-3; a possible D gene is TRBD2 (6 bases). V was cut by 5 bases and J by 9 bases, with 21 bases left in between. The germline V gene encodes CDR1 MNHEY and CDR2 SMNVEV (reference sequence). The CDR3 spans 15 residues. In DNA, the CDR3 is TGTGCCAGCAGTAAGTCCGGGACTCTCGCCGAGACGCAGTATTTT. This translates into CASSKSGTLAETQYF.

Here the CDR3 reads CASSLGVATYGNEQFF. The CDR3 DNA is TGTGCCAGCAGTTTGGGGGTCGCAACCTATGGCAATGAGCAGTTCTTC. The rearrangement joins TRBV28 to TRBJ2-1; D tentatively reads TRBD1 or TRBD2 (5 bases each). In germline, CDR1 is MDHEN, CDR2 SYDVKM. CDR3 length: 16 residues. Trimming shortened V by 3 bases and J by 6 bases, and 18 bases separated the two germline ends.